The 12 T cell receptor beta chains below all came from one sample that was sequenced in a study of cytomegalovirus exposure and HLA in healthy donors. PCR amplification relied on 60 Vbeta primers (plus 13 Jbeta primers). Sequenced by immunoSEQ multiplex PCR; TCRdb stores in-frame clones only, minus some. Of 150,000 to 200,000 clones listed, around four fifths are singletons. The sample consisted of PBMCs. Receptors originate from a woman aged 25 to 39 in good health and CMV-seropositive.

This clone was observed a single time. J is TRBJ2-3 and V is TRBV18; tentatively, D is TRBD2 (6 bases). The CDR3 has 16 amino acids. Germline V gene lookup returns CDR1 KGHSH and CDR2 LQKENI. V lost 3 bases and J 0 bases, leaving 13 bases between the germline ends. The CDR3 sequence: CASSPFGGTSTDTQYF. CDR3 DNA: TGTGCCAGCTCACCTTTCGGGGGTACTAGCACAGATACGCAGTATTTT. Full variable domain (rest looked up from reference TRBV18 and TRBJ2-3): NAGVMQNPRHLVRRRGQEARLRCSPMKGHSHVYWYRQLPEEGLKFMVYLQKENIIDESGMPKERFSAEFPKEGPSILRIQQVVRGDSAAYFCASSPFGGTSTDTQYFGPGTRLTVL.

This chain joins TRBV5-1 and TRBJ1-3, with 9 bases identical to TRBD1. V shed 0 bases and J 0 bases; nucleotides not matched to a gene: 10. The CDR3 spans 19 residues. Looked up from germline, CDR1 is SGHRS and CDR2 is YFSETQ. The CDR3 nucleotides read TGCGCCAGCAGCTTGGTCTCCGGGACAGGGCTTTACTCTGGAAACACCATATATTTT. Its translation: CASSLVSGTGLYSGNTIYF.

The chain links TRBV9 to TRBJ1-3, with D possibly being TRBD1 (5 bases). Germline assignment: CDR1 SGDLS and CDR2 YYNGEE. Between the trimmed V and J ends, which lost 1 base and 0 bases, there was a span of 14 bases. CDR3 length equals 17 residues. Here the CDR3 DNA reads TGTGCCAGCAGCGTATCCCCTCTGGGGGGCTCTGGAAACACCATATATTTT. This gives the protein CASSVSPLGGSGNTIYF. Combining the CDR3 with reference TRBV9 and TRBJ1-3 gives the whole variable domain DSGVTQTPKHLITATGQRVTLRCSPRSGDLSVYWYQQSLDQGLQFLIQYYNGEERAKGNILERFSAQQFPDLHSELNLSSLELGDSALYFCASSVSPLGGSGNTIYFGEGSWLTVV.

This chain joins TRBV11-3 and TRBJ2-1; 10 nucleotides agree with TRBD2. J was trimmed by 6 bases and V by 1 base; bases with no gene match: 15. Per germline, CDR1 SGHNT and CDR2 YENEEA. The CDR3 is 19 amino acids. The CDR3 sequence: CASSLGASGLAGVSNEQFF. In DNA, the CDR3 is TGTGCCAGCAGCTTAGGTGCTTCTGGGCTAGCGGGAGTAAGCAATGAGCAGTTCTTC.

This sequence joins TRBV10-3 and TRBJ2-3, with 7 bases lining up with TRBD1. V trimming: 6 bases; J trimming: 2 bases; junction bases outside the gene matches: 5. Germline assignment: CDR1 ENHRY and CDR2 SYGVKD. CDR3 size: 14 residues. The CDR3 here is CAIRDREHTDTQYF. The CDR3 coding sequence is TGTGCCATCAGAGACAGGGAGCACACAGATACGCAGTATTTT.

The chain combines TRBV5-1 with TRBJ2-6, with D tentatively TRBD1 (5 bases). With 0 bases removed from V and 4 bases from J, the gap between germline ends came to 8 bases. The CDR3 length is 15 residues. Germline V gene lookup returns CDR1 SGHRS and CDR2 YFSETQ. CDR3 region: CASSLAGSGANVLTF. The CDR3 nucleotides are TGCGCCAGCAGCTTGGCAGGGTCGGGGGCCAACGTCCTGACTTTC.

The chain recombines TRBV28 with TRBJ1-1, with D maybe TRBD1 (5 bases). V was cut by 2 bases and J by 7 bases, with 8 bases left in between. This CDR3 region has 12 residues. From germline, CDR1 is MDHEN and CDR2 SYDVKM. The DNA of the CDR3 is TGTGCCAGCAGTTTAGTCAGGGATGAAGCTTTCTTT. Its translation: CASSLVRDEAFF.

Concerning this clone: The same CDR3 also results from other DNA sequences found in this sample. The chain uses TRBV18 and TRBJ2-5; 7 bases map to TRBD1. Germline V CDR1 and CDR2: KGHSH, LQKENI. J was trimmed by 2 bases and V by 4 bases; bases with no gene match: 1. The CDR3 extends over 13 amino acids. CDR3 sequence (DNA): TGTGCCAGCTCACGGGACAGTCAAGAGACCCAGTACTTC. Its protein product is CASSRDSQETQYF.

The chain has TRBV4-3 and TRBJ1-4; possible D gene TRBD1, 5 bases. The CDR3 length is 13 residues. Trimming removed 1 base at V and 7 bases at J, with 7 bases between. Germline values: CDR1 LGHNA, CDR2 YSLEER. The CDR3 DNA reads as TGCGCCAGCAGCCAAGGGCAGGGTGAAAAACTGTTTTTT. Its translation: CASSQGQGEKLFF.

The chain is built from TRBV28 and TRBJ2-1, with D perhaps TRBD2 (5 bases). CDR1 is MDHEN and CDR2 is SYDVKM in the germline V gene. The length of the CDR3 is 12 residues. The ends were cut back, 5 bases at V and 6 bases at J, with 8 bases in the middle. Here the CDR3 reads CASSPGFNEQFF. The CDR3 nucleotides read TGTGCCAGCAGTCCGGGGTTCAATGAGCAGTTCTTC.

The chain links TRBV21-1 to TRBJ2-1; the DNA was not compared with TRBD2, the D call given in the table. TRBV21-1 is tagged as a pseudogene. CDR3 length equals 16 residues. The CDR3 nucleotides read TGTGCCAGCAGCAGTGAAGCGGGAATTGAAAACAATGAGCAGTTCTTC. It encodes CASSSEAGIENNEQFF.

V gene TRBV5-1 combines with J gene TRBJ2-7; 7 nucleotides agree with TRBD1. The CDR3 has 14 residues. In germline, CDR1 is SGHRS, CDR2 YFSETQ. V lost 5 bases, J lost 3 bases, and 8 bases stayed unmatched. CDR3 protein: CASSTGTAVYEQYF. CDR3 in DNA: TGCGCCAGCAGTACCGGGACAGCCGTCTACGAGCAGTACTTC.